The TCR beta chain under discussion was sequenced for a study of breast tumors, draining lymph nodes, adjacent tissues. This clonotype was observed many times. At one end, the junction sequence differs from germline, possibly due to a read error. The CDR3 consists of 13 residues. Germline V gene data show CDR1 as SGDLS and CDR2 as YYNGEE. TCRdb reprocessed the multiplex PCR reads with MiXCR, giving one entry per CDR3 protein. The sample yields about 180,000 distinct CDR3 sequences, about 30% seen once. The lymph nodes were axillary draining lymph nodes from breast cancer patients. This TCR derives from a female donor with breast cancer. Some clones in this sample may be carry-over from other donors' samples. Sequenced input: axillary lymph node tissue. The V and J genes are TRBV9 and TRBJ2-1; the match to TRBD2 covers 8 bases. The CDR3 sequence: CASSAGGLDAGVF. CDR3 nucleotides: TGTGCCAGCAGCGCCGGGGGACTAGATGCTGGGGTCTTC. The entire variable domain, with the rest obtained from reference TRBV9 and TRBJ2-1, is as follows: DSGVTQTPKHLITATGQRVTLRCSPRSGDLSVYWYQQSLDQGLQFLIQYYNGEERAKGNILERFSAQQFPDLHSELNLSSLELGDSALYFCASSAGGLDAGVFGPGTRLTVL.